Listed below are T cell receptor beta chains from one sample, sequenced in a study of persistence of HIV-infected CD4 T cells. Their specific antigens are unknown. The method was immunoSEQ multiplex PCR; TCRdb's version includes in-frame clones alone and lacks a portion of them. The sample consists of about 40,000 clones, 75% to 85% of them appearing once. The sequencing here drew on CD4+ T cells sorted from PBMCs after roughly 19-hour stimulation, taken from a patient who received antiretroviral therapy. Source of these receptors: an adult man with HIV who was CMV-seropositive. The CDR3 runs from the conserved cysteine through the conserved F or W. Each record gives: V gene, D gene, J gene, clone size, CDR3 DNA, CDR3 protein. A D gene is named only where the DNA matches it firmly. The size entry is marked missing in some rows and otherwise reads once, few, many or a size class.

V: TRBV6-5
D: .
J: TRBJ1-5
size: .
DNA: TGTGCCAGCAGTTTCTCGGACGACGAGCCCCAGCATTTT
CDR3: CASSFSDDEPQHF

V: TRBV29-1
D: .
J: TRBJ2-7
size: .
DNA: TGCAGCGTCCGGGACAAATCCTACGAGCAGTACTTC
CDR3: CSVRDKSYEQYF

V: TRBV5-1
D: TRBD2
J: TRBJ2-5
size: .
DNA: TGCGCCAGCAATCTTGGTGGCGGGGGGGAGACCCAGTACTTC
CDR3: CASNLGGGGETQYF

V: TRBV6-5
D: .
J: TRBJ2-3
size: .
DNA: TGTGCATCCCGGTCGGGGGACACAGATACGCAGTATTTT
CDR3: CASRSGDTDTQYF

V: TRBV9
D: .
J: TRBJ2-1
size: once
DNA: TGTGCCAGCAGCGTAGGACTATTATACAATGAGCAGTTCTTC
CDR3: CASSVGLLYNEQFF

V: TRBV19
D: TRBD2
J: TRBJ2-1
size: .
DNA: TGTGCCAGTAGCCCAACTCGACTAGCGGGCTACAATGAGCAGTTCTTC
CDR3: CASSPTRLAGYNEQFF

V: TRBV6-6
D: TRBD1
J: TRBJ1-1
size: .
DNA: TGTGCCAGCATGAGGGCAGGGGGCTCGGAGGCTGAAGCTTTCTTT
CDR3: CASMRAGGSEAEAFF

V: TRBV7-6
D: .
J: TRBJ2-1
size: .
DNA: TGTGCCAGCAGCTCTCTTTTCGGGGATGAGCAGTTCTTC
CDR3: CASSSLFGDEQFF

V: TRBV6-5
D: .
J: TRBJ2-1
size: .
DNA: TGTGCCAGCAGTATCCACAATGAGCAGTTCTTC
CDR3: CASSIHNEQFF

V: TRBV18
D: .
J: TRBJ1-1
size: .
DNA: TGTGCCAGCTCACCAGGGGTGAACACTGAAGCTTTCTTT
CDR3: CASSPGVNTEAFF

V: TRBV5-4
D: .
J: TRBJ2-2
size: .
DNA: TGTGCCAGCAGTCCAGCGCCCGGGACCCCCGGGGAGCTGTTTTTT
CDR3: CASSPAPGTPGELFF

V: TRBV15
D: TRBD1
J: TRBJ1-2
size: once
DNA: TGTGCCACCAGCAGAGATCGGCAGGGGGAAGGCTATGGCTACACCTTC
CDR3: CATSRDRQGEGYGYTF

V: TRBV3-1/TRBV3-2
D: .
J: TRBJ1-3
size: .
DNA: TGTGCCAGCAGCCAAGGGGAGATAACTGGAAACACCATATATTTT
CDR3: CASSQGEITGNTIYF

V: TRBV10-3
D: .
J: TRBJ2-2
size: .
DNA: TGTGCCATCTGGGGCGGACAAACGAACACCGGGGAGCTGTTTTTT
CDR3: CAIWGGQTNTGELFF

V: TRBV28
D: TRBD1
J: TRBJ1-5
size: .
DNA: TGTGCCAGCATCCCCGGGGACAGGTACAATCAGCCCCAGCATTTT
CDR3: CASIPGDRYNQPQHF

V: TRBV3-1/TRBV3-2
D: TRBD1
J: TRBJ1-2
size: .
DNA: TGTGCCAGCAGCCAACCCCGGGACAGGGCTGGCTACACCTTC
CDR3: CASSQPRDRAGYTF

V: TRBV3-1/TRBV3-2
D: .
J: TRBJ2-7
size: .
DNA: TGTGCCAGCAGCCAAGATACTTATGACTTC
CDR3: CASSQDTYDF

V: TRBV7-6
D: .
J: TRBJ1-3
size: .
DNA: TGTGCCAGCAGCTTAGCAGTGGGAGGAGGCTCTGGAAACACCATATATTTT
CDR3: CASSLAVGGGSGNTIYF

V: TRBV30
D: .
J: TRBJ1-1
size: .
DNA: TGTGCCTGGAGGCGCCCTGGGCCGAACACTGAAGCTTTCTTT
CDR3: CAWRRPGPNTEAFF

V: TRBV14
D: TRBD2
J: TRBJ2-1
size: .
DNA: TGTGCCAGCAGCCAAAACGAAGGACTAGGTAATGAGCAGTTCTTC
CDR3: CASSQNEGLGNEQFF

V: TRBV19
D: .
J: TRBJ1-2
size: .
DNA: TGTGCCAGTAGTATAGATCACTCCACGGGGGCGCGTGGCTACACCTTC
CDR3: CASSIDHSTGARGYTF

V: TRBV14
D: .
J: TRBJ1-1
size: .
DNA: TGTGCCAGCAGCCATTTGAACACTGAAGCTTTCTTT
CDR3: CASSHLNTEAFF

V: TRBV7-3
D: .
J: TRBJ1-3
size: few
DNA: TGTGCCAGCAGCCCGTCCGGGGGCACGACTCCTATATATTTT
CDR3: CASSPSGGTTPIYF

V: TRBV7-2
D: TRBD1
J: TRBJ1-1
size: .
DNA: TGTGCCAGCAGCTTATTACAGGGGGCTGAAGCTTTCTTT
CDR3: CASSLLQGAEAFF

V: TRBV3-1/TRBV3-2
D: .
J: TRBJ2-2
size: .
DNA: TGTGCCAGCAGCCAAGATTTGGGTCGGGGAACCGGGGAGCTGTTTTTT
CDR3: CASSQDLGRGTGELFF

V: TRBV12-3/TRBV12-4
D: .
J: TRBJ1-2
size: once
DNA: TGTGCCAGCACCCTCAATGCAATCTACACCTTC
CDR3: CASTLNAIYTF

V: TRBV29-1
D: .
J: TRBJ2-3
size: .
DNA: TGCAGCGTTGATAGAGGGTCCGGGAATACGCAGTATTTT
CDR3: CSVDRGSGNTQYF

V: TRBV30
D: .
J: TRBJ1-5
size: .
DNA: TGTGCCTGGAGCACAAACAGCGATCGGCCCCAGCATTTT
CDR3: CAWSTNSDRPQHF

V: TRBV25-1
D: .
J: TRBJ2-5
size: .
DNA: TGTGCCAGCAGTCCTGACAGTCAAGAGACCCAGTACTTC
CDR3: CASSPDSQETQYF

V: TRBV4-1
D: TRBD1
J: TRBJ1-5
size: .
DNA: TGCGCCAGCAGCCAAGATCCGAGGCAGGGGGGCAATCAGCCCCAGCATTTT
CDR3: CASSQDPRQGGNQPQHF

V: TRBV6-6
D: TRBD2
J: TRBJ2-2
size: .
DNA: TGTGCCAGCAGTTACTCGACTAGCCGCCCCGGGGAGCTGTTTTTT
CDR3: CASSYSTSRPGELFF

V: TRBV2
D: TRBD2
J: TRBJ2-1
size: .
DNA: TGTGCCAGCAGTGAAAAGCGGGGCACCTACAATGAGCAGTTCTTC
CDR3: CASSEKRGTYNEQFF

V: TRBV7-9
D: TRBD1
J: TRBJ1-4
size: .
DNA: TGTGCCAGCAGCTCCCCATCCGGGACAGGGTCGACTAATGAAAAACTGTTTTTT
CDR3: CASSSPSGTGSTNEKLFF

V: TRBV6-6
D: .
J: TRBJ2-3
size: .
DNA: TGTGCCAGCAGTTCCCGCGGGGATACGCAGTATTTT
CDR3: CASSSRGDTQYF

V: TRBV7-9
D: .
J: TRBJ1-5
size: .
DNA: TGTGCCAGCAGCTTAGGATCAGGGGGCAATCAGCCCCAGCATTTT
CDR3: CASSLGSGGNQPQHF

V: TRBV7-9
D: .
J: TRBJ2-2
size: .
DNA: TGTGCCAGCAGCTTCTGGAGGGGGAAAAACACCGGGGAGCTGTTTTTT
CDR3: CASSFWRGKNTGELFF

V: TRBV10-2
D: .
J: TRBJ1-6
size: .
DNA: TGCGCCAGCAGGACAGTGGAGGGCTCACCCCTCCACTTT
CDR3: CASRTVEGSPLHF

V: TRBV6-1
D: .
J: TRBJ2-7
size: once
DNA: TGTGCCAGCAGTGAACCTGGCTACGAGCAGTACTTC
CDR3: CASSEPGYEQYF

V: TRBV7-8
D: .
J: TRBJ2-2
size: .
DNA: TGTGCCAGCAGCCTGAGGACATACGACGGGGAGCTGTTTTTT
CDR3: CASSLRTYDGELFF

V: TRBV5-6
D: .
J: TRBJ1-5
size: .
DNA: TGTGCCAGCAGCTTGACAGGGAACAATCAGCCCCAGCATTTT
CDR3: CASSLTGNNQPQHF

V: TRBV7-2
D: .
J: TRBJ1-1
size: .
DNA: TGTGCCAGCAGCTTAGCGGTATCAGGGAGAAACACTGAAGCTTTCTTT
CDR3: CASSLAVSGRNTEAFF

V: TRBV7-2
D: .
J: TRBJ2-3
size: once
DNA: TGTGCCAGCAGCTTAAAAGCGGGAGATACGCAGTATTTT
CDR3: CASSLKAGDTQYF

V: TRBV11-3
D: .
J: TRBJ2-5
size: .
DNA: TGTGCCAGCAGCCAGAGGGGGGGGGCCCAAGAGACCCAGTACTTC
CDR3: CASSQRGGAQETQYF

V: TRBV6-6
D: .
J: TRBJ2-7
size: .
DNA: TGTGCCAGCAGTTACTCGACAAACTCCTACGAGCAGTACTTC
CDR3: CASSYSTNSYEQYF

V: TRBV6-5
D: .
J: TRBJ1-2
size: .
DNA: TGTGCCAGCAGTAGCCGGGACATGGCTAACTATGGCTACACCTTC
CDR3: CASSSRDMANYGYTF

V: TRBV7-9
D: TRBD2
J: TRBJ2-3
size: .
DNA: TGTGCCAGCAGTGGGGGACTAGCGGATCATACGCAGTATTTT
CDR3: CASSGGLADHTQYF

V: TRBV5-1
D: TRBD2
J: TRBJ2-7
size: .
DNA: TGCGCCAGCAGCTCCCCGGGACTAGCGGATGTGGGGACCGGCGAGCAGTACTTC
CDR3: CASSSPGLADVGTGEQYF

V: TRBV5-6
D: .
J: TRBJ2-5
size: once
DNA: TGTGCCAGCAGCTTTTTCCAGACAACCCAAGAGACCCAGTACTTC
CDR3: CASSFFQTTQETQYF

V: TRBV9
D: .
J: TRBJ1-3
size: once
DNA: TGTGCCAGCAGCGTAAGCTCTGGAAACACCATATATTTT
CDR3: CASSVSSGNTIYF

V: TRBV11-2
D: TRBD1
J: TRBJ2-7
size: few
DNA: TGTGCCAGCAGCTTATACAGGGGCTCCTACGAGCAGTACTTC
CDR3: CASSLYRGSYEQYF